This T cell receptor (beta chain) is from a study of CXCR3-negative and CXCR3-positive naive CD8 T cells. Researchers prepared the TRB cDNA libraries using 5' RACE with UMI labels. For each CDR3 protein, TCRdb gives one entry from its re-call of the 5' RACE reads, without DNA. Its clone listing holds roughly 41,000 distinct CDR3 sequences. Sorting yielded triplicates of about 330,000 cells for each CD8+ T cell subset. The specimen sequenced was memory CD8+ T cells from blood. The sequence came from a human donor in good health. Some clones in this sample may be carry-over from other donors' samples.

The CDR3 loop is CATSSWDGETQYF. The rearrangement joins TRBV15 to TRBJ2-5; TCRdb designates TRBD1, a call that cannot be tested without DNA. The CDR3 has 13 residues. CDR1 and CDR2 (germline): LNHNV, YYDKDF (reference sequence).